This TCR beta chain appears in the sequencing data of a study of tissue T cells after allogeneic stem cell transplantation. This clone is a singleton in its sample. This CDR3 contains 16 residues. Trimming removed 1 base at V and 0 bases at J, with 12 bases between. CDR1 is LGHDT, CDR2 YNNKEL, per germline (reference sequence). Profiling relied on immunoSEQ multiplex PCR, and the TCRdb table lists in-frame clones only, not all of them. Of about 10,000 clones listed, 65% are singletons. Sequenced material: tissue from the stomach, taken at autopsy. The chain combines TRBV3-1 (or the pseudogene TRBV3-2) with TRBJ1-1; D might be TRBD1 (5 bases). The clonotype comes from a male donor aged 60 or over with lung cancer. CDR3 nucleotide sequence: TGTGCCAGCAGCCAAGTTCCCGGGGCAGTGAACACTGAAGCTTTCTTT. It encodes CASSQVPGAVNTEAFF.